These T cell receptor beta chains were read from a single sample in a study of cytotoxic CD8 clonotypes in ibrutinib-treated CLL. The protocol was immunoSEQ multiplex PCR, while the TCRdb copy is restricted to in-frame clones and leaves out a portion. The sample contains roughly 180,000 clones, 72% of which appear only once. The sequences come from PBMCs, collected after 24 months of ibrutinib treatment. Receptors were obtained from a human donor with chronic lymphocytic leukemia. Both conserved end residues are trimmed from each CDR3. D genes are given only for firm matches. Not every row has a clone size; where given, it reads once, few, many or a size class.

J	D	size	length	V	CDR3
TRBJ2-7	-	-	8	TRBV29-1	SARDYEQY
TRBJ1-5	-	few	12	TRBV6-1	ASSGRQQNQPQH
TRBJ1-2	-	-	12	TRBV4-1	ASSWRGPNYGYT
TRBJ1-1	-	-	13	TRBV7-2	ASSFKPGPNTEAF
TRBJ2-3	TRBD1	-	14	TRBV18	ASSPRDRVPTDTQY
TRBJ2-1	-	-	14	TRBV6-4	ASSDSAGYSYNEQF
TRBJ2-1	TRBD2	-	14	TRBV7-9	ASSLWGLAGNNEQF
TRBJ1-3	-	few	12	TRBV27	ASSLFAGINTIY
TRBJ2-2	-	few	12	TRBV7-2	ASSPLQLAGELF
TRBJ2-1	TRBD1	-	13	TRBV6-5	ASSSGTGGYNEQF
TRBJ2-7	-	-	11	TRBV7-9	ASSPSRAYEQY
TRBJ1-1	TRBD1	-	12	TRBV11-2	ASSLTGGVTEAF
TRBJ2-3	TRBD1	-	12	TRBV29-1	SVLDRDLTDTQY
TRBJ2-5	-	-	14	TRBV6-5	ASSYSGTFIQETQY
TRBJ2-1	-	-	12	TRBV4-1	ASSQDARVNEQF
TRBJ1-2	-	-	9	TRBV5-4	ASSLRDGYT
TRBJ2-5	-	-	12	TRBV7-7	ASSLEGRSETQY
TRBJ2-1	TRBD2	-	10	TRBV30	RASGIYNEQF
TRBJ2-1	TRBD2	-	18	TRBV4-3	ASSQETIAGEVGSYNEQF
TRBJ2-3	-	-	10	TRBV27	ASSSPMMVQY
TRBJ2-3	-	-	10	TRBV28	ASRNTIDTQY
TRBJ2-3	-	-	12	TRBV7-9	ASSYQGGTDTQY
TRBJ2-7	-	once	12	TRBV7-2	ASSPDGRYYEQY
TRBJ2-6	-	-	13	TRBV7-2	ASCNDPSGANVLT
TRBJ2-3	-	-	13	TRBV5-6	ASSLAQWSTDTQY
TRBJ1-1	TRBD1	-	13	TRBV7-6	ASSPWDSLNTEAF
TRBJ2-7	-	-	14	TRBV18	ASPRGKGGGSYEQY
TRBJ2-7	-	-	10	TRBV5-6	ASSLFAYEQY
TRBJ1-1	-	-	13	TRBV19	ASSSWTEGVTEAF
TRBJ1-5	-	-	12	TRBV27	ASKPLGSNQPQH
TRBJ1-2	TRBD1	-	13	TRBV5-4	ASSLTGGAWTGYT
TRBJ2-1	-	few	11	TRBV5-3	ASSLDLIGEQF
TRBJ2-7	TRBD1	few	12	TRBV27	ASRAWDSSYEQY
TRBJ2-3	-	-	11	TRBV5-6	ASSLPITDTQY
TRBJ2-1	TRBD1	few	13	TRBV7-9	ASSARTGLYNEQF
TRBJ1-5	TRBD1	-	11	TRBV30	AWAEGGGQPQH
TRBJ2-1	-	once	14	TRBV25-1	ASSGNGGGALSAQF
TRBJ2-3	-	few	14	TRBV7-8	ASSLPIRFGRDTQY
TRBJ1-2	-	few	13	TRBV7-3	ASSSLPGAWGGYT
TRBJ1-2	-	-	15	TRBV30	AWSPLRHTSPGYGYT
TRBJ2-7	-	-	11	TRBV23-1	ASSSGSTYEQY
TRBJ2-1	TRBD2	-	13	TRBV5-6	ASSLGLADYNEQF
TRBJ1-2	-	-	15	TRBV9	ASSADSWGRLGYGYT
TRBJ1-5	-	-	11	TRBV30	AWSVAGNQPQH
TRBJ1-5	-	-	13	TRBV30	AWSVGDYSNQPQH
TRBJ1-4	TRBD1	-	15	TRBV9	ASSVAGGTGPSEKLF
TRBJ1-2	-	-	12	TRBV10-1	ASSETSRPGGYT